A selection of T cell receptor beta chains follows, all from one sample in a study of Ad26.COV2.S vaccination and SARS-CoV-2 variants. Profiling relied on immunoSEQ multiplex PCR, and the TCRdb table lists in-frame clones only, not all of them. The table includes about 350,000 clones, about 88% detected once. The material sequenced was peripheral blood, taken in a trial of Ad26.COV2.S vaccine versus placebo. The receptors shown here come from a person aged 18 to 59 who received the Ad26.COV2.S COVID-19 vaccine or a placebo. Each CDR3 is given with its conserved first and last residue. Each record gives: CDR3 protein, J gene, V gene.

CDR3 protein: CASSPQGGGTEAFF
J gene: TRBJ1-1
V gene: TRBV21-1

CDR3 protein: CASSLEVGSEAFF
J gene: TRBJ1-1
V gene: TRBV5-1

CDR3 protein: CASSPTLVSPLHF
J gene: TRBJ1-6
V gene: TRBV7-2

CDR3 protein: CASSQLAGKIYEQYF
J gene: TRBJ2-7
V gene: TRBV4-3

CDR3 protein: CASSYISTNEKLFF
J gene: TRBJ1-4
V gene: TRBV6-2/TRBV6-3

CDR3 protein: CASSQGSPTGARGAYGYTF
J gene: TRBJ1-2
V gene: TRBV3-1/TRBV3-2

CDR3 protein: CASSYPGELFF
J gene: TRBJ2-2
V gene: TRBV5-1

CDR3 protein: CASSLGRSENEKLFF
J gene: TRBJ1-4
V gene: TRBV7-9

CDR3 protein: CAWNTPDTRHSYEQYF
J gene: TRBJ2-7
V gene: TRBV30

CDR3 protein: CASSQGPYEQYF
J gene: TRBJ2-7
V gene: TRBV14

CDR3 protein: CASSLGTEYGYTF
J gene: TRBJ1-2
V gene: TRBV5-5

CDR3 protein: CASSQYGETQYF
J gene: TRBJ2-5
V gene: TRBV4-2

CDR3 protein: CASSVDEGYSGNTIYF
J gene: TRBJ1-3
V gene: TRBV9

CDR3 protein: CASSLSSRFGYTF
J gene: TRBJ1-2
V gene: TRBV7-2

CDR3 protein: CASSLDSGRGLEKLFF
J gene: TRBJ1-4
V gene: TRBV5-5

CDR3 protein: CASSPGQSSGANVLTF
J gene: TRBJ2-6
V gene: TRBV18

CDR3 protein: CASSSPGGWDSPLHF
J gene: TRBJ1-6
V gene: TRBV7-2

CDR3 protein: CASSRGIAGVPSSYNEQFF
J gene: TRBJ2-1
V gene: TRBV6-2/TRBV6-3

CDR3 protein: CASGRGNYEQYF
J gene: TRBJ2-7
V gene: TRBV9

CDR3 protein: CASSQVRQGEKWNTQYF
J gene: TRBJ2-3
V gene: TRBV4-1

CDR3 protein: CASSYTHTNNYGYTF
J gene: TRBJ1-2
V gene: TRBV19

CDR3 protein: CAGGHRAFF
J gene: TRBJ1-1
V gene: TRBV30

CDR3 protein: CASSFETGYTGELFF
J gene: TRBJ2-2
V gene: TRBV28

CDR3 protein: CASSVPGLGKETQYF
J gene: TRBJ2-5
V gene: TRBV5-1

CDR3 protein: CASTQGFGTEAFF
J gene: TRBJ1-1
V gene: TRBV21-1

CDR3 protein: CASKRTGGVAGELFF
J gene: TRBJ2-2
V gene: TRBV19

CDR3 protein: CASSLWRGGTGSFYEQYF
J gene: TRBJ2-7
V gene: TRBV7-2

CDR3 protein: CASIAVGPGELFF
J gene: TRBJ2-2
V gene: TRBV28

CDR3 protein: CASSFTGDQPQHF
J gene: TRBJ1-5
V gene: TRBV12-3/TRBV12-4

CDR3 protein: CASRPFLGGGEETQYF
J gene: TRBJ2-5
V gene: TRBV10-1

CDR3 protein: CASSLGTRGTTDTQYF
J gene: TRBJ2-3
V gene: TRBV5-1

CDR3 protein: CASSAGGEQPQHF
J gene: TRBJ1-5
V gene: TRBV18

CDR3 protein: CASSEVREQYF
J gene: TRBJ2-7
V gene: TRBV2

CDR3 protein: CASSYSARESTEAFF
J gene: TRBJ1-1
V gene: TRBV6-5

CDR3 protein: CASSPTIGGTGRSPLHF
J gene: TRBJ1-6
V gene: TRBV7-3

CDR3 protein: CASSPTIRGRDNEQFF
J gene: TRBJ2-1
V gene: TRBV7-9

CDR3 protein: CASKDAVGTDTQYF
J gene: TRBJ2-3
V gene: TRBV19

CDR3 protein: CASSPPGPNTEAFF
J gene: TRBJ1-1
V gene: TRBV7-2

CDR3 protein: CASSYTGESDGYTF
J gene: TRBJ1-2
V gene: TRBV7-3

CDR3 protein: CASSRRASSPLHF
J gene: TRBJ1-6
V gene: TRBV19

CDR3 protein: CASTGRGRGTGELFF
J gene: TRBJ2-2
V gene: TRBV25-1

CDR3 protein: CATWDPFSNQPQHF
J gene: TRBJ1-5
V gene: TRBV19

CDR3 protein: CASGGGSGSTDTQYF
J gene: TRBJ2-3
V gene: TRBV6-5

CDR3 protein: CASSNNWETQYF
J gene: TRBJ2-5
V gene: TRBV6-2/TRBV6-3